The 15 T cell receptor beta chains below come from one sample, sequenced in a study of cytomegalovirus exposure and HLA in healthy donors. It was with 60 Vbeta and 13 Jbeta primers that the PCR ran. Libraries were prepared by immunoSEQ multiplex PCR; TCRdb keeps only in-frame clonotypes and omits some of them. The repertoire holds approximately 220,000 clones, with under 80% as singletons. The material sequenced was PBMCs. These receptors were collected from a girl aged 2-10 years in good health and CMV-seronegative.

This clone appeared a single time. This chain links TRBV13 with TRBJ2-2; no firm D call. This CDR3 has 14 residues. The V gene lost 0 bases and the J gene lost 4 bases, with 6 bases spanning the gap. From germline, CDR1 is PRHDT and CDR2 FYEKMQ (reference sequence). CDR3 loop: CASSLGQTTGELFF. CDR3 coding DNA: TGTGCCAGCAGCTTAGGACAGACCACCGGGGAGCTGTTTTTT.

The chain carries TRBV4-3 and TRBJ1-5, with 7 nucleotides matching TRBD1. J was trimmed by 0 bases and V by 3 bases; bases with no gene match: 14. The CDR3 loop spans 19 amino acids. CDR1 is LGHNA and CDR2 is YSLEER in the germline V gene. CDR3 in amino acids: CASSQIIRGQANSNQPQHF. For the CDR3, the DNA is TGCGCCAGCAGCCAGATAATCAGAGGACAGGCAAATAGCAATCAGCCCCAGCATTTT.

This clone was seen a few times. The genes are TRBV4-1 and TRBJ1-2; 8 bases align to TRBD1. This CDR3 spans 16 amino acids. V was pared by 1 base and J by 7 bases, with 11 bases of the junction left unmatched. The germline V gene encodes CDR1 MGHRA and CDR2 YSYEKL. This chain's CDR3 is CASSQGSGQGFSGYTF. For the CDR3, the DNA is TGCGCCAGCAGCCAAGGGAGCGGACAGGGTTTTTCTGGCTACACCTTC.

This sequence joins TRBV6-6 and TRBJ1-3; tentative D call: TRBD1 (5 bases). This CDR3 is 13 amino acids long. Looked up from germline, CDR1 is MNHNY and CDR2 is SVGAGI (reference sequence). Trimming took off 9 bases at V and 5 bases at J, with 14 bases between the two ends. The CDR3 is CASCTGFRNTIYF. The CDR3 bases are TGTGCCAGTTGTACAGGTTTTAGAAACACCATATATTTT.

The CDR3 loop reads CASRQGHEQFF. Here the CDR3 DNA reads TGTGCCAGCAGACAGGGGCATGAGCAGTTCTTC. The chain recombines TRBV6-5 with TRBJ2-1; 7 positions agree with TRBD1. The V gene end was trimmed by 6 bases and the J gene end by 8 bases; junction bases not matched to a gene: 1. The length of the CDR3 is 11 residues. Looked up from germline, CDR1 is MNHEY and CDR2 is SVGAGI.

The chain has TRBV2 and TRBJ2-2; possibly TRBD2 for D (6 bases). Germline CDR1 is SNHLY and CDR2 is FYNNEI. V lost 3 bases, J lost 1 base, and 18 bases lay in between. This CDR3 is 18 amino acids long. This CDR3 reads CASSDIPRTKKNTGELFF. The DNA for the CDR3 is TGTGCCAGCAGTGACATTCCCCGGACTAAGAAGAACACCGGGGAGCTGTTTTTT. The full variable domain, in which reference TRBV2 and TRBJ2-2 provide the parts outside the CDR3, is EPEVTQTPSHQVTQMGQEVILRCVPISNHLYFYWYRQILGQKVEFLVSFYNNEISEKSEIFDDQFSVERPDGSNFTLKIRSTKLEDSAMYFCASSDIPRTKKNTGELFFGEGSRLTVL.

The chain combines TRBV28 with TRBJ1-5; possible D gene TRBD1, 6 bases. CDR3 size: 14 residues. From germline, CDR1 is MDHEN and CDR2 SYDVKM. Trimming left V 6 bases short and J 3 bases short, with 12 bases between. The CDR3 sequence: CASSLGQSNQPQHF. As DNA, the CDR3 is TGTGCCAGCAGCCTTGGACAGTCCAATCAGCCCCAGCATTTT.

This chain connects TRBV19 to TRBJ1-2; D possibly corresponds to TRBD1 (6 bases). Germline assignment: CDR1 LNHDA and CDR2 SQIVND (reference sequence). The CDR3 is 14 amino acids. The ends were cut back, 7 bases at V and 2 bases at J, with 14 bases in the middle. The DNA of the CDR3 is TGTGCCAGTACCGAAAATGGGGGCAACTATGGCTACACCTTC. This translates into CASTENGGNYGYTF.

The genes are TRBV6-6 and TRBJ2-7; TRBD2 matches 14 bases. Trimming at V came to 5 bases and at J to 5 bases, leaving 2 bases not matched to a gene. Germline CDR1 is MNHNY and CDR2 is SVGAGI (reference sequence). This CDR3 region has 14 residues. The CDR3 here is CASSPGLAGDEQYF. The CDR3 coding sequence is TGTGCCAGCAGTCCGGGACTAGCGGGAGACGAGCAGTACTTC.

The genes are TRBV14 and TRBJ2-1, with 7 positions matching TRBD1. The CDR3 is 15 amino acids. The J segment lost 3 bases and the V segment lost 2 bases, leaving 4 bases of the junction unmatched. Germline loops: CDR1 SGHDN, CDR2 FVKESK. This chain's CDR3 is CASSQPGQLYNEQFF. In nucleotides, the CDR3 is TGTGCCAGCAGCCAACCGGGACAGCTCTACAATGAGCAGTTCTTC.

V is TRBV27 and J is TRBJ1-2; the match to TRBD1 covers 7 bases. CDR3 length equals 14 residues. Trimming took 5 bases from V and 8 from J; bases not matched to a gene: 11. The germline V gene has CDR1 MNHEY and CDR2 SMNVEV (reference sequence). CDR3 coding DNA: TGTGCCAGCAGTCCCCTGACAGGGTCTCAGGGCTACACCTTC. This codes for CASSPLTGSQGYTF.

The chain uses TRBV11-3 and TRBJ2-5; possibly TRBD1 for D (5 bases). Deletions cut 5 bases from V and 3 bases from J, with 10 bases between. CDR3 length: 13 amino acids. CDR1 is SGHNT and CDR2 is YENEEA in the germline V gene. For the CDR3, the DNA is TGTGCCAGCAGCCAGACAGTTAAAGAGACCCAGTACTTC. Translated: CASSQTVKETQYF.

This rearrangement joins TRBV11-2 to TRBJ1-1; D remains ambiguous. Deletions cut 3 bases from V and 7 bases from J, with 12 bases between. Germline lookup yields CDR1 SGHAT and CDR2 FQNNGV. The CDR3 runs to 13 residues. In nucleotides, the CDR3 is TGTGCCAGCAGCTTTGGCGCGGGTTATGAAGCTTTCTTT. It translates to CASSFGAGYEAFF.

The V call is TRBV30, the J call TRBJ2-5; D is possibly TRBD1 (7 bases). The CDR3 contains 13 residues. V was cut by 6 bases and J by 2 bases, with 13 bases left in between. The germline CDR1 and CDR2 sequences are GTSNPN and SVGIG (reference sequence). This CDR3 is CACGGQTQETQYF. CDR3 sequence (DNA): TGTGCCTGCGGGGGACAGACACAAGAGACCCAGTACTTC.

This CDR3 is CASSLISGSKYEQYF. The CDR3 DNA reads as TGTGCCAGCAGTTTAATCAGCGGGAGTAAGTACGAGCAGTACTTC. The chain is built from TRBV27 and TRBJ2-7; 8 bases map to TRBD2. J was trimmed by 4 bases and V by 2 bases; bases with no gene match: 7. Germline V gives CDR1 MNHEY, CDR2 SMNVEV (reference sequence). The CDR3 sequence is 15 residues long.